A single sample is the source of the 28 T cell receptor beta chains below, sequenced in a study of T cell responses to AZD1222 COVID-19 vaccine. Sequenced by immunoSEQ multiplex PCR; TCRdb stores in-frame clones only, minus some. This table holds over 70,000 clones, approximately 81% found once. The material sequenced was peripheral blood, taken on day 0 of AZD1222 vaccination. The receptors stem from an adult in good health.

The rearrangement links TRBV15 to TRBJ1-2, with TRBD1 identical over 8 bases. There are 13 residues in the CDR3. Germline lookup yields CDR1 LNHNV and CDR2 YYDKDF (reference sequence). Losses at the gene ends were 1 base for V and 7 bases for J; bases not matched to a gene: 2. The CDR3 sequence is CATSRARGLGYTF. Written as DNA, the CDR3 is TGTGCCACCAGCAGAGCCAGGGGGCTTGGCTACACCTTC.

The genes are TRBV19 and TRBJ2-6; 7 bases line up with TRBD2. J gave up 4 bases and V 6 bases, and 9 bases lay outside the gene matches. The CDR3 length is 16 residues. Germline V gene lookup returns CDR1 LNHDA and CDR2 SQIVND (reference sequence). CDR3 DNA: TGTGCCAGTAGACCCGGGGGAGGGAACGGGGCCAACGTCCTGACTTTC. This encodes CASRPGGGNGANVLTF.

The rearrangement joins TRBV5-5 to TRBJ1-1; D unclear. The V and J ends lost 0 bases and 2 bases respectively, with 8 bases between them. This CDR3 comprises 14 residues. The germline V gene encodes CDR1 SGHKS and CDR2 YYEKEE (reference sequence). The CDR3 DNA sequence: TGTGCCAGCAGCTTGGAAGGGTTTAACACTGAAGCTTTCTTT. Protein: CASSLEGFNTEAFF. The full variable domain, rest sourced from reference TRBV5-5 and TRBJ1-1, is DAGVTQSPTHLIKTRGQQVTLRCSPISGHKSVSWYQQVLGQGPQFIFQYYEKEERGRGNFPDRFSARQFPNYSSELNVNALLLGDSALYLCASSLEGFNTEAFFGQGTRLTVV.

The V call is TRBV5-1, the J call TRBJ2-3; D uncertain. V lost 0 bases and J 0 bases, leaving 8 bases between the germline ends. CDR1 is SGHRS, CDR2 YFSETQ, per germline. This CDR3 region has 15 residues. CDR3 loop: CASSLEGFSTDTQYF. Here the CDR3 DNA reads TGCGCCAGCAGCTTGGAAGGGTTTAGCACAGATACGCAGTATTTT.

V gene TRBV29-1 combines with J gene TRBJ1-3; no reliable D call. The CDR3 totals 15 residues. V was trimmed by 0 bases and J by 1 base, leaving 10 bases between them. The germline gives CDR1 SQVTM, CDR2 ANQGSEA. The CDR3 reads CSVEDYPDSGNTIYF. CDR3 bases: TGCAGCGTTGAAGATTACCCAGATTCTGGAAACACCATATATTTT. The full variable domain, rest sourced from reference TRBV29-1 and TRBJ1-3, is SAVISQKPSRDICQRGTSLTIQCQVDSQVTMMFWYRQQPGQSLTLIATANQGSEATYESGFVIDKFPISRPNLTFSTLTVSNMSPEDSSIYLCSVEDYPDSGNTIYFGEGSWLTVV.

The chain links TRBV10-3 to TRBJ2-1; TRBD2 matches at 13 bases. Trimming removed 6 bases from V and 0 bases from J; junction bases left unmatched: 2. Germline V gives CDR1 ENHRY, CDR2 SYGVKD. This CDR3 spans 16 amino acids. The CDR3 bases are TGTGCCATCAGAAGGACTAGCGGGAGCTCCTACAATGAGCAGTTCTTC. As protein: CAIRRTSGSSYNEQFF.

This chain connects TRBV29-1 to TRBJ2-7; unclear D gene. The CDR3 spans 12 residues. The V end lost 4 bases, the J end lost 5 bases, and 12 bases lay between the germline ends. Germline V lookup: CDR1 SQVTM, CDR2 ANQGSEA. CDR3 sequence reads: CSVAMAGDEQYF. DNA for the CDR3: TGCAGCGTTGCGATGGCAGGAGACGAGCAGTACTTC.

CDR3: CASRWTGTNYGYTF. CDR3 nucleotide sequence: TGTGCCAGCAGATGGACAGGGACTAACTATGGCTACACCTTC. The chain employs TRBV6-5 and TRBJ1-2, with 8 bases matching TRBD1. J lost 0 bases, V lost 6 bases, and 3 bases had no gene match. In germline, CDR1 is MNHEY, CDR2 SVGAGI. This CDR3 is built from 14 residues.

The chain recombines TRBV14 with TRBJ2-1, with D maybe TRBD2 (7 bases). The CDR3 has 15 amino acids. From germline, CDR1 is SGHDN and CDR2 FVKESK. V lost 4 bases, J lost 4 bases, and 14 bases lay in between. DNA for the CDR3: TGTGCCAGCAGCCTACCCGGGGGGCCTTACAATGAGCAGTTCTTC. Its translation: CASSLPGGPYNEQFF.

This clone occurred once. The V and J genes are TRBV2 and TRBJ1-6; TRBD1 aligns across 11 bases. The V gene end was trimmed by 6 bases and the J gene end by 7 bases; junction bases not matched to a gene: 5. From germline, CDR1 is SNHLY and CDR2 FYNNEI. The CDR3 covers 15 residues. As DNA, the CDR3 is TGTGCCAGCAGAGGACAGGGGGCGAAGAATTCACCCCTCCACTTT. It translates to CASRGQGAKNSPLHF.

The chain links TRBV7-9 to TRBJ2-6; TRBD1 agrees at 7 bases. Germline CDR1 reads SEHNR; CDR2 reads FQNEAQ (reference sequence). The CDR3 contains 18 residues. J was trimmed by 4 bases and V by 5 bases; bases with no gene match: 14. CDR3 in amino acids: CASSLPGQSFGGANVLTF. Here the CDR3 DNA reads TGTGCCAGCAGCCTTCCGGGACAGAGTTTTGGGGGGGCCAACGTCCTGACTTTC.

The V and J genes are TRBV5-1 and TRBJ1-2, with TRBD1 matching 8 bases. The CDR3 extends over 14 amino acids. With V trimmed by 2 bases and J by 0 bases, 0 bases remained unmatched. Germline CDR1 SGHRS, CDR2 YFSETQ. The CDR3 coding sequence is TGCGCCAGCAGCTTACAGGGGGCTAACTATGGCTACACCTTC. Protein: CASSLQGANYGYTF.

The chain recombines TRBV12-3 or TRBV12-4 with TRBJ1-1; D gene ambiguous. The CDR3 is made up of 13 amino acids. Between the trimmed V and J ends, which lost 5 bases and 1 base, there was a span of 8 bases. In DNA, the CDR3 is TGTGCCAGCAGTCAGAACACGAACACTGAAGCTTTCTTT. Amino acid sequence: CASSQNTNTEAFF.

The V and J genes are TRBV11-3 and TRBJ1-1; the D is unclear. With 0 bases removed from V and 6 bases from J, the gap between germline ends came to 5 bases. The CDR3 runs 12 residues. Germline V gene data show CDR1 as SGHNT and CDR2 as YENEEA. The CDR3 reads CASSLDRSEAFF. DNA of the CDR3: TGTGCCAGCAGCTTAGATCGCTCTGAAGCTTTCTTT.

The V call is TRBV25-1, the J call TRBJ1-5; no clear D. The CDR3 runs to 14 residues. V lost 3 bases to trimming and J lost 3 bases, with 9 bases between them. Germline CDR1 reads MGHDK; CDR2 reads SYGVNS. CDR3 sequence: CASSEGQFNQPQHF. As DNA, the CDR3 is TGTGCCAGCAGTGAGGGTCAGTTCAATCAGCCCCAGCATTTT.

This chain uses TRBV12-3 or TRBV12-4 with TRBJ2-3, with D perhaps matching TRBD2 (5 bases). The V gene lost 4 bases and the J gene lost 6 bases, with 8 bases spanning the gap. The CDR3 contains 12 residues. CDR3 in amino acids: CASSWTVDTQYF. The CDR3 DNA sequence: TGTGCCAGCAGTTGGACTGTTGATACGCAGTATTTT.

The chain recombines TRBV12-5 with TRBJ2-1, with a tentative D call TRBD1 (5 bases). Per germline, CDR1 LGHNT and CDR2 FRNRAP. Trimming cost V 4 bases and J 8 bases, with 18 bases left between them. This CDR3 is 15 amino acids long. The CDR3 nucleotides are TGTGCTAGTGGTTACCAAGGGGCGTTAAGGTATGAGCAGTTCTTC. Translation: CASGYQGALRYEQFF. Combining the CDR3 with reference TRBV12-5 and TRBJ2-1 gives the whole variable domain DARVTQTPRHKVTEMGQEVTMRCQPILGHNTVFWYRQTMMQGLELLAYFRNRAPLDDSGMPKDRFSAEMPDATLATLKIQPSEPRDSAVYFCASGYQGALRYEQFFGPGTRLTVL.

The genes are TRBV7-8 and TRBJ1-2; no clear D. Per the germline V gene, CDR1 is SGHVS and CDR2 is FQNEAQ. V dropped 4 bases and J dropped 8 bases, with 14 bases sitting between them. The CDR3 runs to 13 residues. The CDR3 coding sequence is TGTGCCAGCAGCTACGGAACGTTGGGAGGCTACACCTTC. Translated, it gives CASSYGTLGGYTF.

The V and J genes are TRBV7-7 and TRBJ2-1; 8 bases align to TRBD1. V shed 5 bases and J 0 bases; nucleotides not matched to a gene: 3. The CDR3 spans 15 residues. Germline V gene lookup returns CDR1 SSHAT and CDR2 FNYEAQ (reference sequence). The CDR3 coding sequence is TGTGCCAGCAGCCGGGACAGGACCTCCTACAATGAGCAGTTCTTC. Protein: CASSRDRTSYNEQFF. Full variable domain (remainder filled in from reference TRBV7-7 and TRBJ2-1): GAGVSQSPRYKVTKRGQDVTLRCDPISSHATLYWYQQALGQGPEFLTYFNYEAQPDKSGLPSDRFSAERPEGSISTLTIQRTEQRDSAMYRCASSRDRTSYNEQFFGPGTRLTVL.

This clone was recorded once. The chain joins TRBV6-6 to TRBJ1-2; D unclear. The CDR3 is 13 residues long. Germline V lookup: CDR1 MNHNY, CDR2 SVGAGI (reference sequence). Trimming removed 4 bases from V and 8 bases from J, with 14 bases in between. This chain's CDR3 is CASSFFRHQGYTF. The DNA of the CDR3 is TGTGCCAGCAGTTTCTTTAGACATCAGGGCTACACCTTC.

This rearrangement joins TRBV12-5 to TRBJ2-7; possible D gene TRBD2, 5 bases. Germline V gene data show CDR1 as LGHNT and CDR2 as FRNRAP. Between the trimmed V and J ends, which lost 10 bases and 2 bases, there was a span of 15 bases. CDR3 size: 13 residues. The CDR3 region has the DNA TGTGCTACGGCCGGGGAGAGAACCTACGAGCAGTACTTC. Amino acids: CATAGERTYEQYF. The complete variable domain, with remaining parts taken from reference TRBV12-5 and TRBJ2-7, reads DARVTQTPRHKVTEMGQEVTMRCQPILGHNTVFWYRQTMMQGLELLAYFRNRAPLDDSGMPKDRFSAEMPDATLATLKIQPSEPRDSAVYFCATAGERTYEQYFGPGTRLTVT.

This clone is a singleton in its sample. The chain combines TRBV12-5 with TRBJ2-1, with a weak D call TRBD2 (5 bases). Germline values: CDR1 LGHNT, CDR2 FRNRAP. There are 14 residues in the CDR3. The germline V and J ends were trimmed by 4 bases and 4 bases, with 11 bases remaining between them. CDR3 coding DNA: TGTGCTAGTGGTTCCCAGGACTCTTACAATGAGCAGTTCTTC. Protein product: CASGSQDSYNEQFF.

This chain uses TRBV5-1 with TRBJ2-7; perhaps TRBD2 as D (5 bases). With 0 bases removed from V and 0 bases from J, the gap between germline ends came to 7 bases. Germline-derived CDR1 and CDR2 are SGHRS and YFSETQ. The CDR3 has 14 residues. CDR3 in DNA: TGCGCCAGCAGCTTGGTAGGGAGCTCCTACGAGCAGTACTTC. Residues: CASSLVGSSYEQYF.

This chain connects TRBV19 to TRBJ2-3, with 9 bases that match TRBD2. The CDR3 is 15 residues long. Per the germline V gene, CDR1 is LNHDA and CDR2 is SQIVND (reference sequence). V lost 6 bases to trimming and J lost 2 bases; unmatched junction nucleotides: 6. CDR3 amino acids: CASRPGLANTDTQYF. As DNA, the CDR3 is TGTGCCAGTAGACCCGGACTAGCGAACACAGATACGCAGTATTTT. The full variable domain, rest sourced from reference TRBV19 and TRBJ2-3, is DGGITQSPKYLFRKEGQNVTLSCEQNLNHDAMYWYRQDPGQGLRLIYYSQIVNDFQKGDIAEGYSVSREKKESFPLTVTSAQKNPTAFYLCASRPGLANTDTQYFGPGTRLTVL.

The chain combines TRBV25-1 with TRBJ1-1; tentatively, D is TRBD1 (5 bases). This CDR3 is built from 17 residues. The germline CDR1 and CDR2 sequences are MGHDK and SYGVNS. Trimming took off 5 bases at V and 6 bases at J, with 25 bases between the two ends. The CDR3 spells CASSIMWGWLSTSEAFF. CDR3 bases: TGTGCCAGCAGTATAATGTGGGGGTGGTTAAGTACTTCTGAAGCTTTCTTT.

A single count supports this clone. This chain joins TRBV12-3 or TRBV12-4 and TRBJ1-1; a weak D match, TRBD1 (5 bases). The CDR3 sequence is 13 residues long. V gave up 6 bases and J gave up 6 bases, with 14 bases separating them. The CDR3 region is CASRQGFAPEAFF. DNA for the CDR3: TGTGCCAGCAGGCAGGGATTTGCCCCTGAAGCTTTCTTT.

The chain joins TRBV7-9 to TRBJ2-4; 10 positions match TRBD1. The CDR3 has 14 amino acids. J was trimmed by 7 bases and V by 5 bases; bases with no gene match: 5. Germline V gene sequence: CDR1 SEHNR, CDR2 FQNEAQ (reference sequence). The CDR3 sequence is CASSPPGQGNIQYF. CDR3 DNA sequence: TGTGCCAGCAGCCCCCCGGGACAGGGGAACATTCAGTACTTC.

V usage is TRBV6-5 and J usage is TRBJ1-3; D may be TRBD1 (5 bases). V was shortened by 10 bases and J by 4 bases, with 14 bases between the two germline ends. This CDR3 is 13 amino acids long. Germline values: CDR1 MNHEY, CDR2 SVGAGI. In DNA, the CDR3 is TGTGCCACCACCCTCCAGGGAGGAAACACCATATATTTT. Translating gives CATTLQGGNTIYF.